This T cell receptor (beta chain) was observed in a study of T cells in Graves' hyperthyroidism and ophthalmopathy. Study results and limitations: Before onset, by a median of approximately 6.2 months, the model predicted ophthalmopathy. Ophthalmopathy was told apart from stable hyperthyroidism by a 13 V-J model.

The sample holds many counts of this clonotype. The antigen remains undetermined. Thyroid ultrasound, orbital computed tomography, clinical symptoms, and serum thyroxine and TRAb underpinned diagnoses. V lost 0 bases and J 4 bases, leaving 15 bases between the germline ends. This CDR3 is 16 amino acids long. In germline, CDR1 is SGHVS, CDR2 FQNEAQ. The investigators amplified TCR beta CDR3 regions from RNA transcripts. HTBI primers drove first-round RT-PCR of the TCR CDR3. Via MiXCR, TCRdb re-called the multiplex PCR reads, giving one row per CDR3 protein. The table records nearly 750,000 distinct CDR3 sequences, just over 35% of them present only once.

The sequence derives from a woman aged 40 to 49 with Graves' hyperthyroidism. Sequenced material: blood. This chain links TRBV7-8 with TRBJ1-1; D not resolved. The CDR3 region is CASSLAVVYASTEAFF. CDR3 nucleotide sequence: TGTGCCAGCAGCTTAGCGGTCGTATACGCGTCCACTGAAGCTTTCTTT.